This T cell receptor beta chain was captured in a study of immune heterogeneity within non-small cell lung tumors. Multiplex PCR amplified the TCR beta CDR3 region. Its first round ran for roughly 10 cycles with 32 V and 13 J primers. TCRdb reprocessed the multiplex PCR reads via MiXCR and lists one record per CDR3 protein. The sample shows 2,900 or so distinct CDR3 sequences, 55% of them seen only once. V lost 5 bases, J lost 4 bases, and 10 bases stayed unmatched. Germline lookup yields CDR1 DFQATT and CDR2 SNEGSKA (reference sequence). CDR3 size: 16 residues. Template was bulk tumor genomic DNA, about 550 ng per sample. Doctors removed several biopsies from each primary tumor during surgery, keeping them far apart. The cohort was untreated, with newly diagnosed non-small cell lung cancer undergoing curative surgery.

The sequenced sample consisted of lung tumor tissue. V and J are TRBV20-1 and TRBJ2-7, with 14 bases matching TRBD2. The origin of this receptor is a man between 60 and 75 years old with non-small cell lung cancer. This CDR3 reads CSALRLAGGPEYEQYF. For the CDR3, the DNA is TGCAGTGCTCTCCGACTAGCGGGAGGGCCTGAGTACGAGCAGTACTTC.